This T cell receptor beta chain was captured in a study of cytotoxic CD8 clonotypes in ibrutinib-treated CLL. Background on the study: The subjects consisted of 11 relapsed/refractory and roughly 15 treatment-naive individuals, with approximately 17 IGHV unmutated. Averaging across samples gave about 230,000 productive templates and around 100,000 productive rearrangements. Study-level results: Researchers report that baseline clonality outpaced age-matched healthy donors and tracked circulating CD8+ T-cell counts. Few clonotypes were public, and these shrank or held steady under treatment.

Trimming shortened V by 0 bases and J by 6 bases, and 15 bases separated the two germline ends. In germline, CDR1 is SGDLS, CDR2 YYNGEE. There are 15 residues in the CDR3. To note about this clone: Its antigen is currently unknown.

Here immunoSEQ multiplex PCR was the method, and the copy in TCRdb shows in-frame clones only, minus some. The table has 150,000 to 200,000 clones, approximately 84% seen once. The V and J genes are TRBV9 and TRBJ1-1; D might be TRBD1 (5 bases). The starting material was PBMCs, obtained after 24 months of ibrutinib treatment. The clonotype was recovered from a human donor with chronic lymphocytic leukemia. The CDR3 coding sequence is TGTGCCAGCAGCGTAGGGTCAGGGATGGGTCCTGAAGCTTTCTTT. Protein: CASSVGSGMGPEAFF.